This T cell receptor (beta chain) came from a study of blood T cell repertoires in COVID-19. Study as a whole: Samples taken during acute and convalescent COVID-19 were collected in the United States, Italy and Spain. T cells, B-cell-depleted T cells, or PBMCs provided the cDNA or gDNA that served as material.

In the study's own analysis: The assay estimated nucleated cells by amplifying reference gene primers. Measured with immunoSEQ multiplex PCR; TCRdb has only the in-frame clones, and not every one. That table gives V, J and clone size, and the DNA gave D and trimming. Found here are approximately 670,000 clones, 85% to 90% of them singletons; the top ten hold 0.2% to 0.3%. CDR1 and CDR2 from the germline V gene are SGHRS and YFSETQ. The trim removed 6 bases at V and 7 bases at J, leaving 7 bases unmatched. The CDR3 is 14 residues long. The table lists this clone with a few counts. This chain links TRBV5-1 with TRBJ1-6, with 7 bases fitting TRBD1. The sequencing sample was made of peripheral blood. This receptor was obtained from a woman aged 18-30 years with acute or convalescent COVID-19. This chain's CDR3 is CASTWTGWNSPLHF. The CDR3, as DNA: TGCGCCAGCACCTGGACAGGATGGAATTCACCCCTCCACTTT.